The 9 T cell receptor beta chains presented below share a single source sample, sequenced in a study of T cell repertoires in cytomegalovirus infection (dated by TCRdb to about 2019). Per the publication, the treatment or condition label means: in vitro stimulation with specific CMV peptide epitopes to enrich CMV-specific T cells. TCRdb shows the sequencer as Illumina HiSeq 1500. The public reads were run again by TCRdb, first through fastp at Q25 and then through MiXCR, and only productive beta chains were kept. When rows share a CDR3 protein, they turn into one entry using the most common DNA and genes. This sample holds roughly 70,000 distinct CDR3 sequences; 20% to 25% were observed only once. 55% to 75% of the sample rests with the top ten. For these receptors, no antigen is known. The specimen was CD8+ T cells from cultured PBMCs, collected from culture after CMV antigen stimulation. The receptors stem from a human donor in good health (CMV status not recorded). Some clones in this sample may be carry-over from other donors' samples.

The DNA of the CDR3 is TGTGCCAGCAGCTTAGAGCTCAGGGGAGGCCAGTACTTC. Amino acids: CASSLELRGGQYF. The V and J genes are TRBV7-6 and TRBJ2-7; the D call may be TRBD1 or TRBD2 (6 bases each). Trimming stripped 1 base from V and 10 bases from J, with 14 bases between. Germline-derived CDR1 and CDR2 are SGHVS and FNYEAQ. The CDR3 is 13 amino acids.

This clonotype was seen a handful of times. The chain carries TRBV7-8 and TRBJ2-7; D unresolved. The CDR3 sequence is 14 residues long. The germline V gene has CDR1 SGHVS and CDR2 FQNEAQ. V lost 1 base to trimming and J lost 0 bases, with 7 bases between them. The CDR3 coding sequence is TGTGCCAGCAGCTTAGGGACGTCCTCCTACGAGCAGTACTTC. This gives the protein CASSLGTSSYEQYF.

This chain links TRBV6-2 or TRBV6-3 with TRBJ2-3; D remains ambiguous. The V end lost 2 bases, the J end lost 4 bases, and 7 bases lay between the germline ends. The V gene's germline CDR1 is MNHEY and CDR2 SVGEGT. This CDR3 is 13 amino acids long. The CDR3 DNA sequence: TGTGCCAGCAGTTACACGGGCGCAGATACGCAGTATTTT. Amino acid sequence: CASSYTGADTQYF.

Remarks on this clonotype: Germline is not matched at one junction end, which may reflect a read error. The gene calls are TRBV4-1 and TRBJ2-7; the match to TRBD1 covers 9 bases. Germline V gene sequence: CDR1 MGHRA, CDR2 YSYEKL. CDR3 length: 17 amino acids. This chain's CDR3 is CVSSQDAGTGYTYEQYF. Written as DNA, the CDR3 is TGCGTCAGCAGCCAAGATGCCGGGACAGGGTACACCTACGAGCAGTACTTC.

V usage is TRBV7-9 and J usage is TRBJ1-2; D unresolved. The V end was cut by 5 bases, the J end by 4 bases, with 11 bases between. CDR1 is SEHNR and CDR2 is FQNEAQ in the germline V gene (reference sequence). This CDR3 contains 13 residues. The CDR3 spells CASSPPGSYGYTF. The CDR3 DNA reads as TGTGCCAGCAGCCCCCCGGGCAGCTATGGCTACACCTTC. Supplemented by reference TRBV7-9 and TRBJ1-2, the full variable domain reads DTGVSQNPRHKITKRGQNVTFRCDPISEHNRLYWYRQTLGQGPEFLTYFQNEAQLEKSRLLSDRFSAERPKGSFSTLEIQRTEQGDSAMYLCASSPPGSYGYTFGSGTRLTVV.

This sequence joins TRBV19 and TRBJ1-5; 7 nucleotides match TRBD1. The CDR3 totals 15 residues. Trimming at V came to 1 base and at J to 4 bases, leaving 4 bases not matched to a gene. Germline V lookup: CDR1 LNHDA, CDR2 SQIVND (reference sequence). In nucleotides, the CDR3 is TGTGCCAGTAGTATAGTGGTGACAGGGAATCAGCCCCAGCATTTT. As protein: CASSIVVTGNQPQHF.

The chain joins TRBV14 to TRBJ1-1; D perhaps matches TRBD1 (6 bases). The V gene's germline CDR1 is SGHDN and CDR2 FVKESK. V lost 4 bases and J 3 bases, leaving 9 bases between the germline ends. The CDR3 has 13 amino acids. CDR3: CASSLQGHTEAFF. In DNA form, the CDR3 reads TGTGCCAGCAGCCTCCAGGGGCACACTGAAGCTTTCTTT.

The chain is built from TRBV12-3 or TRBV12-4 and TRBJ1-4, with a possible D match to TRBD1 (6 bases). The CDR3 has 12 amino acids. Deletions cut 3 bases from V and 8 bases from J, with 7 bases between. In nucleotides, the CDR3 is TGTGCCAGCAGTTTGACAGGCGAAAAACTGTTTTTT. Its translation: CASSLTGEKLFF.

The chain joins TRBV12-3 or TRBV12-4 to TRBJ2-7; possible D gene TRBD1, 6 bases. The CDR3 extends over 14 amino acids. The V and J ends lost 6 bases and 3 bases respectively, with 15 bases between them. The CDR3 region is CASRYGGQFYEQYF. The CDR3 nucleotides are TGTGCCAGCAGATATGGCGGACAGTTCTACGAGCAGTACTTC.